Described below is a single T cell receptor (beta chain) sequence and its context. This record belongs to a study of OX40 agonist ivuxolimab in advanced cancers. Study context: Anti-PD-1, anti-PD-L1 or anti-CTLA-4 therapy given earlier was allowed, and 40% had some.

Clones were read by immunoSEQ multiplex PCR, and TCRdb kept only the in-frame ones, dropping some. The sample carries some 81,000 clones, approximately 85% recorded once. V lost 6 bases to trimming and J lost 3 bases, with 5 bases between them. The CDR3 has 11 amino acids. Germline V lookup: CDR1 MNHNS, CDR2 SASEGT. Sequences were derived from CD4+ or CD8+ T cells sorted from blood, sampled in a trial of the OX40 agonist ivuxolimab. The sequence was collected from an adult with an advanced solid tumor such as melanoma, head and neck, liver or kidney cancer. The chain carries TRBV6-1 and TRBJ1-1, with D tentatively TRBD1 (5 bases). CDR3 amino acids: CASRTDTEAFF. In DNA, the CDR3 is TGTGCCAGCAGGACAGACACTGAAGCTTTCTTT.